A single sample gave rise to the 28 T cell receptor beta chains below, sequenced in a study of shared clonotypes between healthy human individuals. Data came from immunoSEQ multiplex PCR; TCRdb stores just in-frame clones and leaves some out. Of about 1.5 million clones listed, roughly 96% are singletons. Material for sequencing was naive CD4+ T cells sorted from blood. Described subset: CD45RA+ positively selected. The receptors originated from a man aged 25-45 years in good health.

V usage is TRBV5-1 and J usage is TRBJ2-1; 10 bases are a match to TRBD2. The junction had 8 bases not matched to a gene; V was cut back by 5 bases and J by 6 bases. Germline V lookup: CDR1 SGHRS, CDR2 YFSETQ. The CDR3 is made up of 15 amino acids. The CDR3 sequence: CASRVGLAGVNEQFF. The CDR3 region has the DNA TGCGCCAGCAGGGTGGGGCTAGCGGGGGTCAATGAGCAGTTCTTC.

The J gene is TRBJ2-2, the V gene TRBV5-1; D might be TRBD1 (6 bases). The CDR3 totals 15 residues. CDR1 SGHRS and CDR2 YFSETQ come from the germline V gene. V lost 0 bases, J lost 7 bases, and 13 bases lay in between. CDR3 sequence: CASSLATGSIGELFF. The CDR3, as DNA: TGCGCCAGCAGCTTGGCCACAGGGTCGATCGGGGAGCTGTTTTTT.

The chain links TRBV5-6 to TRBJ2-7; TRBD1 matches at 8 bases. Germline trimming cut 3 bases from V and 4 bases from J; bases unmatched to any gene: 6. Germline V gene data show CDR1 as SGHDT and CDR2 as YYEEEE. The CDR3 consists of 14 residues. The CDR3 here is CASSWGQERYEQYF. The CDR3 nucleotides are TGTGCCAGCAGCTGGGGACAGGAGCGATACGAGCAGTACTTC.

V usage is TRBV5-1 and J usage is TRBJ1-2; no firm D call. This CDR3 spans 16 amino acids. Germline V gene data show CDR1 as SGHRS and CDR2 as YFSETQ. With 3 bases removed from V and 0 bases from J, the gap between germline ends came to 15 bases. CDR3 sequence reads: CASSSINTDTNYGYTF. The DNA for the CDR3 is TGCGCCAGCAGCTCGATAAACACGGATACTAACTATGGCTACACCTTC.

V usage is TRBV4-3 and J usage is TRBJ1-2, with 7 bases aligning to TRBD1. Germline V gives CDR1 LGHNA, CDR2 YSLEER. This CDR3 spans 14 amino acids. V lost 4 bases and J lost 3; bases outside the gene matches: 5. CDR3 residues: CASSLQTGDYGYTF. The CDR3 DNA reads TGCGCCAGCAGCCTCCAAACAGGGGACTATGGCTACACCTTC.

The V gene is TRBV6-5, the J gene TRBJ2-3; the D call may be TRBD1 or TRBD2 (5 bases each). CDR1 and CDR2 (germline): MNHEY, SVGAGI. Trimming removed 1 base at V and 1 base at J, with 6 bases between. This CDR3 is built from 14 residues. The CDR3 DNA reads as TGTGCCAGCAGTTACTTGGGGGGCACAGATACGCAGTATTTT. It yields the protein CASSYLGGTDTQYF.

V gene TRBV7-8 combines with J gene TRBJ2-7; unclear D gene. The V gene lost 2 bases and the J gene lost 0 bases, with 26 bases spanning the gap. Germline V lookup: CDR1 SGHVS, CDR2 FQNEAQ. The CDR3 totals 20 residues. CDR3 amino acids: CASSLLGPSFRRYGSYEQYF. The CDR3 region has the DNA TGTGCCAGCAGCTTATTAGGACCCTCGTTTCGTAGGTATGGCTCCTACGAGCAGTACTTC.

DNA for the CDR3: TGTGCCATCGGACTAACCTACGAGCAGTACTTC. Its protein is CAIGLTYEQYF. V gene TRBV10-3 combines with J gene TRBJ2-7; perhaps TRBD2 as D (6 bases). The CDR3 is made up of 11 amino acids. The V gene's germline CDR1 is ENHRY and CDR2 SYGVKD. The germline V and J ends were trimmed by 8 bases and 2 bases, with 7 bases remaining between them.

The chain joins TRBV2 to TRBJ2-3, with D perhaps being TRBD1 or TRBD2 (5 bases each). CDR1 SNHLY and CDR2 FYNNEI come from the germline V gene. V dropped 7 bases and J dropped 3 bases, with 17 bases sitting between them. The CDR3 totals 15 residues. CDR3 coding DNA: TGTGCCAGCAACCTAGAGGGACGGGTAACAGATACGCAGTATTTT. Its protein product is CASNLEGRVTDTQYF. Drawing the rest from reference TRBV2 and TRBJ2-3, the complete variable domain is EPEVTQTPSHQVTQMGQEVILRCVPISNHLYFYWYRQILGQKVEFLVSFYNNEISEKSEIFDDQFSVERPDGSNFTLKIRSTKLEDSAMYFCASNLEGRVTDTQYFGPGTRLTVL.

The genes are TRBV5-8 and TRBJ2-3, with D perhaps TRBD1 (6 bases). The V gene lost 0 bases and the J gene lost 9 bases, with 11 bases spanning the gap. The CDR3 has 13 amino acids. Germline lookup yields CDR1 SGHTS and CDR2 YDEGEE. The CDR3 loop reads CASSLDRERTQYF. For the CDR3, the DNA is TGTGCCAGCAGCTTGGACAGGGAGAGGACGCAGTATTTT.

V gene TRBV19 combines with J gene TRBJ2-7; TRBD2 matches 11 bases. Unmatched junction bases numbered 2, after V lost 6 bases and J lost 1 base. The CDR3 extends over 14 amino acids. Germline loops: CDR1 LNHDA, CDR2 SQIVND (reference sequence). The CDR3 is CASSSSGGSYEQYF. CDR3 coding DNA: TGTGCCAGTAGCTCTAGCGGGGGGTCCTACGAGCAGTACTTC.

This chain joins TRBV18 and TRBJ1-2; 7 nucleotides line up with TRBD1. Trimming at V came to 4 bases and at J to 2 bases, leaving 10 bases not matched to a gene. The CDR3 spans 16 residues. The germline gives CDR1 KGHSH, CDR2 LQKENI. The CDR3 DNA reads TGTGCCAGCTCACTTTTTTCCGGGACAGCAAACTATGGCTACACCTTC. Its protein is CASSLFSGTANYGYTF. Full variable domain (missing parts from reference TRBV18 and TRBJ1-2): NAGVMQNPRHLVRRRGQEARLRCSPMKGHSHVYWYRQLPEEGLKFMVYLQKENIIDESGMPKERFSAEFPKEGPSILRIQQVVRGDSAAYFCASSLFSGTANYGYTFGSGTRLTVV.

V is TRBV7-8 and J is TRBJ2-6; 8 bases line up with TRBD2. Germline trimming cut 4 bases from V and 3 bases from J; bases unmatched to any gene: 8. There are 17 residues in the CDR3. Germline-derived CDR1 and CDR2 are SGHVS and FQNEAQ. DNA of the CDR3: TGTGCCAGCAGCTCGCGGATAGCGGGACTTGGGGCCAACGTCCTGACTTTC. Encoded protein: CASSSRIAGLGANVLTF.

V gene TRBV6-1 combines with J gene TRBJ2-7; D possibly corresponds to TRBD2 (5 bases). V was pared by 6 bases and J by 7 bases, with 19 bases between. Per the germline V gene, CDR1 is MNHNS and CDR2 is SASEGT. This CDR3 region has 14 residues. The CDR3 loop reads CASSLWERSREQYF. The CDR3 DNA follows: TGTGCCAGCAGCCTTTGGGAGCGGAGTAGGGAGCAGTACTTC.

This clone has only one observation. The rearrangement joins TRBV5-6 to TRBJ2-4, with D maybe TRBD1 (5 bases). The CDR3 runs 13 residues. Germline V gives CDR1 SGHDT, CDR2 YYEEEE. Trimming took off 0 bases at V and 7 bases at J, with 8 bases between the two ends. CDR3 amino acids: CASSLAGSNIQYF. As DNA, the CDR3 is TGTGCCAGCAGCTTGGCAGGGTCCAACATTCAGTACTTC. Full variable domain (outside the CDR3, taken from reference TRBV5-6 and TRBJ2-4): DAGVTQSPTHLIKTRGQQVTLRCSPKSGHDTVSWYQQALGQGPQFIFQYYEEEERQRGNFPDRFSGHQFPNYSSELNVNALLLGDSALYLCASSLAGSNIQYFGAGTRLSVL.

Points on this clone: Other DNA sequences of this sample code for an identical CDR3. V gene TRBV9 combines with J gene TRBJ2-5; unclear D gene. Germline loops: CDR1 SGDLS, CDR2 YYNGEE. Trimming stripped 0 bases from V and 0 bases from J, with 6 bases between. The CDR3 covers 14 residues. CDR3 region: CASSVVANQETQYF. The CDR3 DNA sequence: TGTGCCAGCAGCGTAGTTGCGAACCAAGAGACCCAGTACTTC.

The chain couples TRBV4-2 to TRBJ2-7, with a tentative D call TRBD2 (5 bases). The CDR3 spans 15 residues. The germline V gene encodes CDR1 LGHNA and CDR2 YNFKEQ. V was trimmed by 0 bases and J by 1 base, leaving 10 bases between them. The CDR3 region is CASSQDGSNSYEQYF. For the CDR3, the DNA is TGTGCCAGCAGCCAAGATGGGAGCAATTCCTACGAGCAGTACTTC.

V gene TRBV5-1 combines with J gene TRBJ2-5, with D unclear. CDR1 and CDR2 from the germline V gene are SGHRS and YFSETQ. There are 15 residues in the CDR3. The V and J ends lost 3 bases and 1 base respectively, with 13 bases between them. CDR3 in DNA: TGCGCCAGCAGCTCCTTCATCCCGACCCAAGAGACCCAGTACTTC. Translation: CASSSFIPTQETQYF.

This clone has just one count. The genes are TRBV15 and TRBJ2-3; a weak D match, TRBD1 (6 bases). Trimming shortened V by 3 bases and J by 3 bases, and 13 bases separated the two germline ends. In germline, CDR1 is LNHNV, CDR2 YYDKDF (reference sequence). The CDR3 extends over 15 amino acids. CDR3 amino acids: CATSRAGVVTDTQYF. The CDR3 nucleotides are TGTGCCACCAGCAGGGCAGGGGTTGTGACAGATACGCAGTATTTT.

The chain couples TRBV4-3 to TRBJ2-3; tentatively, D is TRBD2 (5 bases). The CDR3 covers 16 residues. V shed 2 bases and J shed 1 base, with 13 bases lying between them. Germline assignment: CDR1 LGHNA and CDR2 YSLEER. This chain's CDR3 is CASSQFGGPGTDTQYF. In DNA, the CDR3 is TGCGCCAGCAGCCAATTTGGCGGGCCCGGCACAGATACGCAGTATTTT.

The gene calls are TRBV28 and TRBJ2-3; 8 bases align to TRBD1. This CDR3 region has 16 residues. From germline, CDR1 is MDHEN and CDR2 SYDVKM. V was pared by 2 bases and J by 3 bases, with 7 bases of the junction left unmatched. The CDR3 sequence: CASSLMDRVLTDTQYF. CDR3 bases: TGTGCCAGCAGTTTAATGGACAGGGTTCTTACAGATACGCAGTATTTT.

This chain connects TRBV10-3 to TRBJ2-7; D unresolved. Looked up from germline, CDR1 is ENHRY and CDR2 is SYGVKD. Trimming shortened V by 7 bases and J by 1 base, and 5 bases separated the two germline ends. The CDR3 covers 11 residues. Here the CDR3 DNA reads TGTGCCATCATGAATTCCTACGAGCAGTACTTC. It yields the protein CAIMNSYEQYF.

This chain uses TRBV2 with TRBJ1-5, with D possibly being TRBD1 (5 bases). CDR3 length equals 16 residues. The germline V gene has CDR1 SNHLY and CDR2 FYNNEI. The V end lost 6 bases, the J end lost 3 bases, and 18 bases lay between the germline ends. In nucleotides, the CDR3 is TGTGCCAGCAGCGCCGAGGGAGGGGAGAACAATCAGCCCCAGCATTTT. It is translated as CASSAEGGENNQPQHF. Based on the CDR3 plus reference TRBV2 and TRBJ1-5, the full variable domain is EPEVTQTPSHQVTQMGQEVILRCVPISNHLYFYWYRQILGQKVEFLVSFYNNEISEKSEIFDDQFSVERPDGSNFTLKIRSTKLEDSAMYFCASSAEGGENNQPQHFGDGTRLSIL.

The chain employs TRBV2 and TRBJ2-3; D is ambiguous. The germline V and J ends were trimmed by 1 base and 0 bases, with 8 bases remaining between them. Germline assignment: CDR1 SNHLY and CDR2 FYNNEI. This CDR3 spans 15 amino acids. The CDR3 DNA reads TGTGCCAGCAGTGAAGAGCAGCTTAGCACAGATACGCAGTATTTT. Its protein product is CASSEEQLSTDTQYF.

This clone was picked up one time. This chain connects TRBV5-4 to TRBJ1-1; possibly TRBD1 for D (6 bases). Trimming pared 0 bases from V and 3 bases from J, leaving 12 bases between. From germline, CDR1 is SGHNT and CDR2 YYREEE (reference sequence). The CDR3 is 15 amino acids. CDR3 region: CASSLAFSGDTEAFF. CDR3 nucleotides: TGTGCCAGCAGCTTGGCCTTTTCAGGGGACACTGAAGCTTTCTTT. Drawing the rest from reference TRBV5-4 and TRBJ1-1, the complete variable domain is ETGVTQSPTHLIKTRGQQVTLRCSSQSGHNTVSWYQQALGQGPQFIFQYYREEENGRGNFPPRFSGLQFPNYSSELNVNALELDDSALYLCASSLAFSGDTEAFFGQGTRLTVV.

This clone appeared once. CDR3 loop: CASSTGTGFQETQYF. In DNA form, the CDR3 reads TGTGCCAGCAGCACCGGGACAGGGTTTCAAGAGACCCAGTACTTC. This chain joins TRBV7-9 and TRBJ2-5; 9 nucleotides agree with TRBD1. The CDR3 loop spans 15 amino acids. The V and J ends lost 5 bases and 2 bases, in that order; junction bases with no gene match: 6. The germline V gene has CDR1 SEHNR and CDR2 FQNEAQ (reference sequence).

This sequence joins TRBV6-4 and TRBJ2-7; D unclear. V dropped 4 bases and J dropped 0 bases, with 22 bases sitting between them. Germline CDR1 MRHNA, CDR2 SNTAGT. The CDR3 has 18 amino acids. The CDR3 loop reads CASSVLSTNGRLSYEQYF. In DNA, the CDR3 is TGTGCCAGCAGTGTCCTCTCAACAAACGGCCGCCTCTCCTACGAGCAGTACTTC.

CDR3 in amino acids: CASRRGNYGYTF. The CDR3 region has the DNA TGTGCCAGCCGGCGTGGCAACTATGGCTACACCTTC. The chain joins TRBV28 to TRBJ1-2; the D is unclear. The germline V gene encodes CDR1 MDHEN and CDR2 SYDVKM. V was cut by 8 bases and J by 2 bases, with 9 bases left in between. The CDR3 loop spans 12 amino acids.